This T cell receptor (beta chain) was documented in a study of CD8 T cells in Susac syndrome. This clonotype was recorded only once. The RNA, roughly 0.5 to 1 ug, was put through reverse transcription using random hexamers. TCRdb re-called the immunoSEQ multiplex PCR reads with MiXCR, one entry per CDR3 protein. This table holds 150,000 to 200,000 distinct CDR3 sequences, roughly 95% found once. CDR1 is GTSNPN and CDR2 is SVGIG in the germline V gene (reference sequence). This CDR3 contains 14 residues. V was shortened by 3 bases and J by 1 base, with 12 bases between the two germline ends. The chain is built from TRBV30 and TRBJ2-5, with D maybe TRBD2 (5 bases). This sequence was found in a human donor with Susac syndrome. The specimen was CD4+ T cells from PBMCs. The CDR3: CAWRRSRVQETQYF. Written as DNA, the CDR3 is TGTGCCTGGAGACGGTCGAGGGTCCAAGAGACCCAGTACTTC.